This TCR beta chain was captured by sequencing in a study of regulatory T cells in long-lasting Graves disease. About the research overall: Patients newly diagnosed with Graves' had been on antithyroid drugs for under 3 months.

Regarding time point: newly diagnosed GD, antithyroid drugs for less than 3 months. The TCR library was made from RNA extracted from PBMCs. Tubes containing EDTA received 8.5 to 9 milliliters of drawn peripheral blood. Broader study findings: The persistent group shared 2,741 public clonotypes, more than the approximately 970 shared by new patients. It was in persistent disease that TRBV28, TRBJ1-2 and TRBJ2-5 were favored.

Researchers made TCR beta libraries by using iRepertoire HTBI primers and running Arm-PCR on CDR3 regions. TCRdb itself ran the multiplex PCR reads through MiXCR, one entry per CDR3 protein. The table records about 320,000 distinct CDR3 sequences, under 20% of them present only once. This clonotype has a single count. Its cognate antigen is unknown. CDR3 length: 17 amino acids. Germline CDR1 is KGHSH and CDR2 is LQKENI. V shed 3 bases, J shed 3 bases, and the junction held 14 bases outside the gene matches. The sequencing here drew on peripheral blood mononuclear cells (PBMCs), taken at new diagnosis, from a patient treated with antithyroid drugs. The source is a female donor with Graves disease. This chain uses TRBV18 with TRBJ2-7; 7 bases map to TRBD1. The CDR3 is CASSPQTQTGAYYEQYF. The CDR3 DNA reads as TGTGCCAGCTCACCCCAAACCCAAACAGGGGCCTACTACGAGCAGTACTTC.